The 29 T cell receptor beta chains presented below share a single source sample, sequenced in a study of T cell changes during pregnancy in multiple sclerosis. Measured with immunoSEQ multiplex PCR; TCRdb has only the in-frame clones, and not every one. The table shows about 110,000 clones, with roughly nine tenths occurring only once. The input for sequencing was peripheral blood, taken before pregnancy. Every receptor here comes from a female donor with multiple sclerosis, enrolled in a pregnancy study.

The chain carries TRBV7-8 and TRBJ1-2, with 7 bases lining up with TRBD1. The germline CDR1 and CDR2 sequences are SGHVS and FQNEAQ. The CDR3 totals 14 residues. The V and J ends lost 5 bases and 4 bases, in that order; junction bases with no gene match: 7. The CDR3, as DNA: TGTGCCAGCAGCGGGAGGACAGGATCCTATGGCTACACCTTC. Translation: CASSGRTGSYGYTF.

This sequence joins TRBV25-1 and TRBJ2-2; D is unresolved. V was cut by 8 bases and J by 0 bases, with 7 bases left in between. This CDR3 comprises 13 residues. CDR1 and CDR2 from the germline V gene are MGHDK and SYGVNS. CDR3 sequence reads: CASCETNTGELFF. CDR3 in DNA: TGTGCCAGCTGCGAGACGAACACCGGGGAGCTGTTTTTT.

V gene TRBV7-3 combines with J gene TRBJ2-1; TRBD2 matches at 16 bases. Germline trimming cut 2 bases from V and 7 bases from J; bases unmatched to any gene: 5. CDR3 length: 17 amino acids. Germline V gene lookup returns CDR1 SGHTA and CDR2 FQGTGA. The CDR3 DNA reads TGTGCCAGCAGCTTAGTCGGGACTAGCGGGAGGGTAAATGAGCAGTTCTTC. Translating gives CASSLVGTSGRVNEQFF.

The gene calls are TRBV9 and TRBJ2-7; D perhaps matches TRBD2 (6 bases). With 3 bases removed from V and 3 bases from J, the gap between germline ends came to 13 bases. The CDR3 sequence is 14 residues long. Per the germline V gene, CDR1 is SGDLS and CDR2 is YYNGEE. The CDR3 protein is CASSGVPGDYEQYF. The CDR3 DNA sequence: TGTGCCAGCAGCGGTGTACCGGGGGACTACGAGCAGTACTTC.

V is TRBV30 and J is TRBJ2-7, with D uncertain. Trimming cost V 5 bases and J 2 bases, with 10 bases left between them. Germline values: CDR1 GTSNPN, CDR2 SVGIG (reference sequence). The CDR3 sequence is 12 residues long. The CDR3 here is CAWETGTYEQYF. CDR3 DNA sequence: TGTGCCTGGGAGACTGGAACCTACGAGCAGTACTTC.

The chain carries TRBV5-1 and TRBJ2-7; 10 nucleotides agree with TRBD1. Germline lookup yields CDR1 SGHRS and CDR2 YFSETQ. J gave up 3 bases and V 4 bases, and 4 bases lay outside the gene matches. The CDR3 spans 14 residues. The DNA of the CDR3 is TGCGCCAGCAGCCCGGGACAGGGGCACTACGAGCAGTACTTC. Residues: CASSPGQGHYEQYF.

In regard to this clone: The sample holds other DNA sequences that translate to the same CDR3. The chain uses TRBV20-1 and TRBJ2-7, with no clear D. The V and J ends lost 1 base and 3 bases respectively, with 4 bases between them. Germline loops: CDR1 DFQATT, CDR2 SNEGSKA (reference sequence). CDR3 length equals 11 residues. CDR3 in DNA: TGCAGTGCTAGAGGAGGCTACGAGCAGTACTTC. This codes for CSARGGYEQYF.

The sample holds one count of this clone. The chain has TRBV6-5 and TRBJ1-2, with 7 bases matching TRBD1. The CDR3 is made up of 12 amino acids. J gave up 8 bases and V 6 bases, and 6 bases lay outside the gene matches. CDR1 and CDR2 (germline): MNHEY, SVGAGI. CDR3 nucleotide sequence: TGTGCCAGCAGCAATACAGGGGAAGGCTACACCTTC. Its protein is CASSNTGEGYTF.

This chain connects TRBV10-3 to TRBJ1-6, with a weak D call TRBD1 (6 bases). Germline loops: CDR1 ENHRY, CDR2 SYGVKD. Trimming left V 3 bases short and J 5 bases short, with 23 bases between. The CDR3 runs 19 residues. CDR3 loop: CAISDVGQQPRHDNSPLHF. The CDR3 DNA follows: TGTGCCATCAGTGATGTCGGACAGCAACCTCGGCACGATAATTCACCCCTCCACTTT.

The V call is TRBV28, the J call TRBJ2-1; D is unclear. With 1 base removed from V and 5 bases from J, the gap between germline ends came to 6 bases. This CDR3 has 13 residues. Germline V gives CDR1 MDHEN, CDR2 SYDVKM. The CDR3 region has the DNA TGTGCCAGCAGTTTATTTCCTAACAATGAGCAGTTCTTC. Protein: CASSLFPNNEQFF.

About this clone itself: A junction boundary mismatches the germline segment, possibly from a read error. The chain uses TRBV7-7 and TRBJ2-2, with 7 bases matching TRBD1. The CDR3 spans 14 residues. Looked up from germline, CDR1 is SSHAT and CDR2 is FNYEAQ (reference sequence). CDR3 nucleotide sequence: TGTGCTAGCAGTCCGGACAGGCTCATCGGGGAGCTGTTTTTT. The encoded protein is CASSPDRLIGELFF.

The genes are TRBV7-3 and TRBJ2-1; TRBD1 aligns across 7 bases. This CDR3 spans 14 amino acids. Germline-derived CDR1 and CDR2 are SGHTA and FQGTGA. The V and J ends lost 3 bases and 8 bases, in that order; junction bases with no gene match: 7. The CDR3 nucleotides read TGTGCCAGCAGCTTCACAGGGGCCCGGGATGAGCAGTTCTTC. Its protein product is CASSFTGARDEQFF.

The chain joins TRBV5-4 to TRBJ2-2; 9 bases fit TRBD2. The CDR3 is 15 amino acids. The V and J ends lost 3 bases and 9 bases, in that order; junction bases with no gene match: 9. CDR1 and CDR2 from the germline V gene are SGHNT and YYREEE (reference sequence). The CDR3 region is CASSSPGGRARELFF. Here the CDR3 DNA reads TGTGCCAGCAGCTCCCCCGGCGGGAGGGCCCGGGAGCTGTTTTTT.

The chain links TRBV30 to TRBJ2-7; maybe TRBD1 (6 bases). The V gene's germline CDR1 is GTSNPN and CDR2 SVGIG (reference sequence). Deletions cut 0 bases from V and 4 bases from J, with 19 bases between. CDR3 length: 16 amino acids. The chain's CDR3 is CAWSVLGAETSYEQYF. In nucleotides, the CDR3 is TGTGCCTGGAGTGTTTTGGGGGCGGAGACCTCTTACGAGCAGTACTTC.

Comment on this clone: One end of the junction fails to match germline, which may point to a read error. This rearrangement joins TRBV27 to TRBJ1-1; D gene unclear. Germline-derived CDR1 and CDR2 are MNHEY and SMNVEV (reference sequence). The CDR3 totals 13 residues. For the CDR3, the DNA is TGTGCCAGCAGTTTAGAATTATCCGCGAGGCTGGCCTTT. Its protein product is CASSLELSARLAF.

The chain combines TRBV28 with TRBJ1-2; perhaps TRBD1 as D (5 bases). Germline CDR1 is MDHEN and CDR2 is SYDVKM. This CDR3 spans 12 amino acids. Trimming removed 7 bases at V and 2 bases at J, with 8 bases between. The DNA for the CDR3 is TGTGCCAGCACACCAGGGAACTATGGCTACACCTTC. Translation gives CASTPGNYGYTF.

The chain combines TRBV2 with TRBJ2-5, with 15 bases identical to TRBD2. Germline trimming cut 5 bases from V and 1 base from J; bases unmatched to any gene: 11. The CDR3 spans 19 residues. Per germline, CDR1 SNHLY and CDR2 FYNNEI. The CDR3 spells CASSLSLGLAGGLQETQYF. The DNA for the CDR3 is TGTGCCAGCAGTCTGTCCCTGGGACTAGCGGGAGGCCTCCAAGAGACCCAGTACTTC. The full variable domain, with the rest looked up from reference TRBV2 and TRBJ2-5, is EPEVTQTPSHQVTQMGQEVILRCVPISNHLYFYWYRQILGQKVEFLVSFYNNEISEKSEIFDDQFSVERPDGSNFTLKIRSTKLEDSAMYFCASSLSLGLAGGLQETQYFGPGTRLLVL.

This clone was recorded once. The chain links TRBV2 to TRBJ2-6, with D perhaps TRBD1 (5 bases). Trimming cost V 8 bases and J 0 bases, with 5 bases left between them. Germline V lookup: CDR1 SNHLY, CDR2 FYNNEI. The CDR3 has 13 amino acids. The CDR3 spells CASGASGANVLTF. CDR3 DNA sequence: TGTGCCAGCGGGGCCTCTGGGGCCAACGTCCTGACTTTC.

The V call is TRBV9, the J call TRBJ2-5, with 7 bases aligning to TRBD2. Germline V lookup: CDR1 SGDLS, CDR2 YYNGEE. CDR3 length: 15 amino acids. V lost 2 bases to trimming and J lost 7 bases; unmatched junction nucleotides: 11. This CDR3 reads CASSVRSGGGVTQYF. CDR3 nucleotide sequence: TGTGCCAGCAGCGTGAGGTCGGGAGGAGGTGTGACCCAGTACTTC.

Written as DNA, the CDR3 is TGTGCCAGCGCTACAGATGGGGCAGGCTATGGCTACACCTTC. Its protein product is CASATDGAGYGYTF. This chain joins TRBV11-3 and TRBJ1-2, with D perhaps matching TRBD1 (5 bases). Trimming pared 8 bases from V and 4 bases from J, leaving 17 bases between. Germline values: CDR1 SGHNT, CDR2 YENEEA. This CDR3 has 14 amino acids.

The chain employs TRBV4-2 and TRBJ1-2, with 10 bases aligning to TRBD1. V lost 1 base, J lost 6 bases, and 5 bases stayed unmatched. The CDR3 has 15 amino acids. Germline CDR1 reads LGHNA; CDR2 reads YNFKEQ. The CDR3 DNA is TGTGCCAGCAGCCAAGCCAAAGACAGGGGGCATGGCTACACCTTC. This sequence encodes CASSQAKDRGHGYTF.

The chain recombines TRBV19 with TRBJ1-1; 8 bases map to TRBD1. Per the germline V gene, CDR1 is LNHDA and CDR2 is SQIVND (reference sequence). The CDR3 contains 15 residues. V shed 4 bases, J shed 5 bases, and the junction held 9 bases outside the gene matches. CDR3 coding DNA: TGTGCCAGTAGTAACAAACAGGGGGTTGGTACTGAAGCTTTCTTT. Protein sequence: CASSNKQGVGTEAFF.

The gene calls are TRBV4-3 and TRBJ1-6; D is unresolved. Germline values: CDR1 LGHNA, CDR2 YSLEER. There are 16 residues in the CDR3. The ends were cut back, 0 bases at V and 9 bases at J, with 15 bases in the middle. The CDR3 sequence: CASSQDTVLSGSPLHF. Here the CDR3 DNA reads TGCGCCAGCAGCCAAGATACGGTGCTTTCCGGTTCACCCCTCCACTTT.

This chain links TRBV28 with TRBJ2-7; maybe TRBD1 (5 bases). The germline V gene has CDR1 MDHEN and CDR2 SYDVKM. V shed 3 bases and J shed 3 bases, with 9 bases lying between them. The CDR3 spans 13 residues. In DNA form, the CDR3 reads TGTGCCAGCAGTTTCGCGACAGACTACGAGCAGTACTTC. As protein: CASSFATDYEQYF. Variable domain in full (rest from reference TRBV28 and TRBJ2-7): DVKVTQSSRYLVKRTGEKVFLECVQDMDHENMFWYRQDPGLGLRLIYFSYDVKMKEKGDIPEGYSVSREKKERFSLILESASTNQTSMYLCASSFATDYEQYFGPGTRLTVT.

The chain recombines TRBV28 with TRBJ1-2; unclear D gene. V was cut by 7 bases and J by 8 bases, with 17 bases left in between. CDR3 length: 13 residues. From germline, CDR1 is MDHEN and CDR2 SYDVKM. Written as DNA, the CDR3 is TGTGCCAGCACCTTCCGGGATTTTGGGGGCTACACCTTC. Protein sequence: CASTFRDFGGYTF.

In DNA, the CDR3 is TGCGCCAGCCGCCAAGAGACCCAGTACTTC. Amino acid sequence: CASRQETQYF. The chain employs TRBV5-1 and TRBJ2-5; D uncertain. V dropped 7 bases and J dropped 1 base, with 2 bases sitting between them. Per germline, CDR1 SGHRS and CDR2 YFSETQ. The CDR3 extends over 10 amino acids.

CDR3 protein: CASTPTGGNSPLHF. CDR3 nucleotides: TGTGCCAGCACCCCGACAGGGGGGAATTCACCCCTCCACTTT. The V gene is TRBV27, the J gene TRBJ1-6; 9 nucleotides line up with TRBD1. V was pared by 7 bases and J by 7 bases, with 5 bases of the junction left unmatched. Germline lookup yields CDR1 MNHEY and CDR2 SMNVEV (reference sequence). There are 14 residues in the CDR3.

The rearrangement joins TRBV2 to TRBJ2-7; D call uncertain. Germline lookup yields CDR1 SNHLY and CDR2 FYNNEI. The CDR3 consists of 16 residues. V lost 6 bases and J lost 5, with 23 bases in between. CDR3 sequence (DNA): TGTGCCAGCAGAGCTACTAAAGGCCTTTTTGTGGACGAGCAGTACTTC. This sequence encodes CASRATKGLFVDEQYF.

In DNA, the CDR3 is TGTGCCAGCAGCCTGACAGGGGGCTCGAGCGAGACCCAGTACTTC. Translated, it gives CASSLTGGSSETQYF. This sequence joins TRBV5-4 and TRBJ2-5; TRBD1 aligns across 10 bases. Looked up from germline, CDR1 is SGHNT and CDR2 is YYREEE (reference sequence). The J segment lost 5 bases and the V segment lost 4 bases, leaving 8 bases of the junction unmatched. This CDR3 spans 15 amino acids.